Presented here are 9 T cell receptor beta chains from one specimen sequenced in a study of regulatory T cells in long-lasting Graves disease. Investigators prepared the TCR beta libraries by applying iRepertoire HTBI primers and Arm-PCR of CDR3 regions. TCRdb re-called the multiplex PCR reads through MiXCR, storing one row per CDR3 protein. Of more than 300,000 distinct CDR3 sequences in the sample, around 15% were seen once. This sample's time point: newly diagnosed GD, antithyroid drugs for less than 3 months. PBMCs were the source of the RNA used for TCR sequencing. The starting material was peripheral blood mononuclear cells (PBMCs), obtained at new diagnosis, from a patient treated with antithyroid drugs. These receptors came from a female donor with Graves disease.

The gene calls are TRBV5-1 and TRBJ2-5, with a tentative D call TRBD2 (7 bases). The V gene lost 4 bases and the J gene lost 2 bases, with 18 bases spanning the gap. Germline V gene sequence: CDR1 SGHRS, CDR2 YFSETQ. This CDR3 contains 16 residues. CDR3 DNA sequence: TGCGCCAGCAGCCCCCGAGGGGGGGTCCTGCAAGAGACCCAGTACTTC. It is translated as CASSPRGGVLQETQYF.

This clonotype occurred many times. The rearrangement joins TRBV6-2 or TRBV6-3 to TRBJ2-3; 12 bases are shared with TRBD2. V lost 5 bases, J lost 0 bases, and 12 bases stayed unmatched. Germline CDR1 reads MNHEY; CDR2 reads SVGEGT. The CDR3 sequence is 19 residues long. Here the CDR3 DNA reads TGTGCCAGCAGTCCACTGGGACTAGCGGGTTCCACTAGCACAGATACGCAGTATTTT. This sequence encodes CASSPLGLAGSTSTDTQYF.

The V gene is TRBV4-3, the J gene TRBJ2-2; D is possibly TRBD1 (5 bases). The CDR3 has 16 residues. Between the trimmed V and J ends, which lost 0 bases and 5 bases, there was a span of 13 bases. CDR1 is LGHNA and CDR2 is YSLEER in the germline V gene. CDR3 sequence: CASSQEAGLVTGELFF. In nucleotides, the CDR3 is TGCGCCAGCAGCCAAGAAGCAGGGCTGGTTACCGGGGAGCTGTTTTTT.

This clonotype was picked up many times. The CDR3 sequence: CASTTLGTDNNEQFF. The CDR3 nucleotides are TGTGCCAGCACAACGCTGGGGACAGATAACAATGAGCAGTTCTTC. V gene TRBV2 combines with J gene TRBJ2-1; 7 bases map to TRBD1. Germline CDR1 reads SNHLY; CDR2 reads FYNNEI. There are 15 residues in the CDR3. The J segment lost 5 bases and the V segment lost 7 bases, leaving 11 bases of the junction unmatched.

The CDR3 protein is CATSRDLLGGRLGEQYF. The CDR3, as DNA: TGTGCCACCAGCAGAGATTTGTTGGGAGGGCGCTTGGGAGAGCAGTACTTC. The chain carries TRBV15 and TRBJ2-7; 7 bases align to TRBD2. The CDR3 sequence is 17 residues long. Germline CDR1 reads LNHNV; CDR2 reads YYDKDF (reference sequence). The trim removed 0 bases at V and 7 bases at J, leaving 15 bases unmatched.

This clonotype was observed a few times. The chain uses TRBV29-1 and TRBJ2-3, with 12 bases lining up with TRBD2. Germline assignment: CDR1 SQVTM and CDR2 ANQGSEA. The length of the CDR3 is 16 residues. Trimming cost V 6 bases and J 6 bases; bases outside gene matches: 13. In nucleotides, the CDR3 is TGCAGCGTAACCTCTAGCGGGGGGGGCATGGGCGATACGCAGTATTTT. Protein: CSVTSSGGGMGDTQYF.

The sample holds many counts of this clonotype. This sequence joins TRBV2 and TRBJ1-2; 8 bases are a match to TRBD1. The CDR3 sequence is 16 residues long. V gave up 7 bases and J gave up 8 bases; unmatched junction bases: 18. CDR1 is SNHLY and CDR2 is FYNNEI in the germline V gene. The DNA for the CDR3 is TGTGCCAGCACTCAGGACAGGGAAACTTCATTCATGGGCTACACCTTC. Protein product: CASTQDRETSFMGYTF.

Comment on this clonotype: A far larger clone is a single base away, which makes a read error likely. The V call is TRBV6-2 or TRBV6-3, the J call TRBJ1-2; D might be TRBD1 (6 bases). This CDR3 has 16 amino acids. The germline gives CDR1 MNHEY, CDR2 SVGEGT. V dropped 3 bases and J dropped 0 bases, with 14 bases sitting between them. DNA of the CDR3: TGTGCCAGCAGTTATGTTCGAGGGGGTACTAACTATGGCTACACCTTC. This gives the protein CASSYVRGGTNYGYTF.

This clonotype has ten or more counts. The gene calls are TRBV27 and TRBJ2-7; TRBD1 is a possible D gene (6 bases). There are 15 residues in the CDR3. V was clipped by 4 bases and J by 3 bases, with 16 bases between them. Germline CDR1 and CDR2: MNHEY and SMNVEV (reference sequence). The CDR3 loop is CASSSTADSLYEQYF. The CDR3 nucleotides read TGTGCCAGCAGTTCGACCGCGGACAGTCTCTACGAGCAGTACTTC.